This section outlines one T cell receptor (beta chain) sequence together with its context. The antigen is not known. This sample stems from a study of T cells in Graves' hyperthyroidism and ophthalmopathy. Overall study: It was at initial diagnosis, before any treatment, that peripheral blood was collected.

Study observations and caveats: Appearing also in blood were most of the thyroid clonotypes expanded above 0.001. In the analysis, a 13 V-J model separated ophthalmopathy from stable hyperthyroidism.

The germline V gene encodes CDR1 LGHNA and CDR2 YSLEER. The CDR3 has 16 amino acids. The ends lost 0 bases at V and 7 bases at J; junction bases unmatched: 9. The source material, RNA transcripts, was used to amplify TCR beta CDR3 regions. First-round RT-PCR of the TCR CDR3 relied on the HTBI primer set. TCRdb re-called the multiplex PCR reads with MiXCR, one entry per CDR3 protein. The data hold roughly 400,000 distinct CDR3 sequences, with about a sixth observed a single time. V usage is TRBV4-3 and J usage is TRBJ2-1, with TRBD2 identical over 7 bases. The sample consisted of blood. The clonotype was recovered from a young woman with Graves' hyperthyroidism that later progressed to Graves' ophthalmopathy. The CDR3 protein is CASSQDMGTTLNEQFF. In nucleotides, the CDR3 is TGCGCCAGCAGCCAAGATATGGGGACTACTCTAAATGAGCAGTTCTTC.